One sample yielded the 27 T cell receptor beta chains listed below, sequenced in a study of T cell changes during pregnancy in multiple sclerosis (dated by TCRdb to the late 2010s). The receptor library was made with the immunoSEQ multiplex PCR assay. TCRdb retrieved this table from immuneACCESS and kept in-frame rearrangements only. Not all clones are present; in checked studies, unresolved V genes account for under half, and no reason is known for the remainder. This sample has over 100,000 clones in its table, and around nine tenths of those were observed once. The top ten hold about 1.6% of the sample. The starting material was peripheral blood, obtained in the third trimester of pregnancy. These receptors came from a female donor with multiple sclerosis, enrolled in a pregnancy study.

The chain employs TRBV18 and TRBJ1-1, with TRBD1 matching 9 bases. J lost 3 bases, V lost 4 bases, and 12 bases had no gene match. Germline V gene sequence: CDR1 KGHSH, CDR2 LQKENI. The CDR3 has 17 residues. The CDR3 sequence: CASSQSTGGIRYTEAFF. The CDR3 DNA sequence: TGTGCCAGCTCACAATCGACAGGGGGAATTCGGTACACTGAAGCTTTCTTT.

The gene calls are TRBV6-1 and TRBJ1-4; no firm D call. V lost 4 bases and J lost 4, with 10 bases in between. The CDR3 has 14 amino acids. Germline loops: CDR1 MNHNS, CDR2 SASEGT. CDR3: CASSARGVNEKLFF. In DNA, the CDR3 is TGTGCCAGCAGTGCTCGAGGAGTTAATGAAAAACTGTTTTTT.

V is TRBV28 and J is TRBJ1-1; the match to TRBD1 covers 10 bases. The trim removed 4 bases at V and 4 bases at J, leaving 0 bases unmatched. The germline V gene encodes CDR1 MDHEN and CDR2 SYDVKM. The CDR3 loop spans 13 amino acids. CDR3 sequence reads: CASSWTGGTEAFF. The CDR3 DNA follows: TGTGCCAGCAGTTGGACAGGGGGCACTGAAGCTTTCTTT.

The chain recombines TRBV2 with TRBJ2-2; D is unclear. The CDR3 runs 16 residues. V dropped 5 bases and J dropped 0 bases, with 13 bases sitting between them. CDR1 and CDR2 from the germline V gene are SNHLY and FYNNEI. The CDR3 sequence is CASSIVRIANTGELFF. The CDR3 DNA sequence: TGTGCCAGCAGTATAGTCAGGATAGCGAACACCGGGGAGCTGTTTTTT.

The chain recombines TRBV28 with TRBJ1-2; D call uncertain. The germline gives CDR1 MDHEN, CDR2 SYDVKM. This CDR3 has 13 residues. The V end lost 6 bases, the J end lost 8 bases, and 16 bases lay between the germline ends. DNA of the CDR3: TGTGCCAGCAGACACGGTCCAGGTGAGGGCTACACCTTC. Its translation is CASRHGPGEGYTF.

The V call is TRBV6-1, the J call TRBJ2-5, with a possible D match to TRBD1 (6 bases). Germline V lookup: CDR1 MNHNS, CDR2 SASEGT. The CDR3 runs 13 residues. Trimming removed 8 bases at V and 2 bases at J, with 12 bases between. DNA for the CDR3: TGTGCCAGCGGGGGCCTCCCACAAGAGACCCAGTACTTC. Amino acids: CASGGLPQETQYF.

The count of this clone is one. The chain combines TRBV7-9 with TRBJ1-5, with a tentative D call TRBD1 (6 bases). V was clipped by 3 bases and J by 0 bases, with 15 bases between them. Per germline, CDR1 SEHNR and CDR2 FQNEAQ (reference sequence). This CDR3 is built from 17 residues. In DNA, the CDR3 is TGTGCCAGCAGCTTTGCAGGGGACGCCTATAGCAATCAGCCCCAGCATTTT. Protein: CASSFAGDAYSNQPQHF.

The CDR3 DNA reads as TGTGCCAGTAGCCCCGACAGGGGGCAATCACCCCTCCACTTT. Translating it yields CASSPDRGQSPLHF. The J gene is TRBJ1-6, the V gene TRBV19; TRBD1 matches at 10 bases. This CDR3 is 14 amino acids long. V lost 6 bases to trimming and J lost 10 bases; unmatched junction nucleotides: 6. Per germline, CDR1 LNHDA and CDR2 SQIVND (reference sequence).

The V and J genes are TRBV19 and TRBJ2-5; 8 positions match TRBD2. With V trimmed by 10 bases and J by 0 bases, 7 bases remained unmatched. Germline lookup yields CDR1 LNHDA and CDR2 SQIVND (reference sequence). The CDR3 covers 14 residues. The CDR3 DNA reads as TGTGCCACCACTAGCGGACCGTACCAAGAGACCCAGTACTTC. Amino acid sequence: CATTSGPYQETQYF.

This rearrangement joins TRBV6-6 to TRBJ1-1; 7 bases map to TRBD1. With V trimmed by 7 bases and J by 4 bases, 12 bases remained unmatched. Germline V gene data show CDR1 as MNHNY and CDR2 as SVGAGI (reference sequence). The CDR3 has 15 residues. Here the CDR3 DNA reads TGTGCCAGCATCGTACAACCTAGGGGGCTCACTGAAGCTTTCTTT. This translates into CASIVQPRGLTEAFF.

The V call is TRBV9, the J call TRBJ2-1; tentative D call: TRBD2 (6 bases). Germline CDR1 is SGDLS and CDR2 is YYNGEE. V gave up 0 bases and J gave up 2 bases, with 15 bases separating them. The CDR3 totals 17 residues. CDR3 sequence (DNA): TGTGCCAGCAGCGTAGCCCATAGCGGTCTCGCCTACAATGAGCAGTTCTTC. Translated, it gives CASSVAHSGLAYNEQFF.

The chain couples TRBV29-1 to TRBJ2-1; 11 bases line up with TRBD1. Germline V gene sequence: CDR1 SQVTM, CDR2 ANQGSEA. Trimming removed 7 bases from V and 9 bases from J; junction bases left unmatched: 8. The CDR3 consists of 13 residues. The CDR3 loop reads CSARTGGFGEQFF. DNA of the CDR3: TGCAGCGCCAGGACAGGGGGCTTCGGTGAGCAGTTCTTC.

This rearrangement joins TRBV28 to TRBJ2-7; D unclear. Germline-derived CDR1 and CDR2 are MDHEN and SYDVKM. The length of the CDR3 is 12 residues. The V end was cut by 8 bases, the J end by 4 bases, with 12 bases between. DNA of the CDR3: TGTGCCAGCTTTAATACAGCTTACGAGCAGTACTTC. This encodes CASFNTAYEQYF.

The V call is TRBV7-2, the J call TRBJ2-7; possibly TRBD1 for D (6 bases). Germline V gene lookup returns CDR1 SGHTA and CDR2 FQGNSA. This CDR3 comprises 13 residues. V lost 5 bases, J lost 1 base, and 9 bases lay in between. The CDR3 loop is CASSPDSSYEQYF. CDR3 coding DNA: TGTGCCAGCAGCCCGGACAGTTCCTACGAGCAGTACTTC.

The gene calls are TRBV6-5 and TRBJ2-2, with D unresolved. V was pared by 2 bases and J by 1 base, with 5 bases between. The CDR3 has 14 residues. Germline loops: CDR1 MNHEY, CDR2 SVGAGI. CDR3 sequence reads: CASSYIRNTGELFF. The CDR3 nucleotides are TGTGCCAGCAGTTACATCAGGAACACCGGGGAGCTGTTTTTT.

This clone came up once. V and J are TRBV2 and TRBJ1-1, with 9 bases aligning to TRBD1. This CDR3 comprises 14 residues. The V and J ends lost 7 bases and 8 bases, in that order; junction bases with no gene match: 11. Germline-derived CDR1 and CDR2 are SNHLY and FYNNEI. The CDR3 region is CASTPVTGGAEAFF. The CDR3 DNA sequence: TGTGCCAGCACTCCCGTGACAGGGGGGGCAGAAGCTTTCTTT.

The chain is built from TRBV5-1 and TRBJ1-1, with D maybe TRBD1 (6 bases). The CDR3 runs 14 residues. V gave up 9 bases and J gave up 7 bases, with 22 bases separating them. The germline V gene has CDR1 SGHRS and CDR2 YFSETQ. CDR3 coding DNA: TGCGCCACCTCGGAGCAGGGGCGCGTTGATGAAGCTTTCTTT. It encodes CATSEQGRVDEAFF.

This chain connects TRBV19 to TRBJ2-2, with D possibly being TRBD1 (5 bases). The germline gives CDR1 LNHDA, CDR2 SQIVND (reference sequence). The CDR3 runs 17 residues. Trimming took 1 base from V and 2 from J, leaving 14 bases between them. The CDR3 loop reads CASSIGRVSVNTGELFF. As DNA, the CDR3 is TGTGCCAGTAGTATAGGCAGGGTCTCAGTAAACACCGGGGAGCTGTTTTTT.

The J gene is TRBJ2-7, the V gene TRBV2; a weak D match, TRBD1 (6 bases). CDR1 and CDR2 (germline): SNHLY, FYNNEI. The CDR3 sequence is 13 residues long. V lost 6 bases to trimming and J lost 7 bases, with 16 bases between them. Written as DNA, the CDR3 is TGTGCCAGCAGGGTTTCCGGGACACCGGAGCAGTACTTC. It yields the protein CASRVSGTPEQYF.

The V call is TRBV6-1, the J call TRBJ1-2; 10 nucleotides line up with TRBD1. The CDR3 has 15 amino acids. Germline V gene data show CDR1 as MNHNS and CDR2 as SASEGT. The junction had 9 bases not matched to a gene; V was cut back by 5 bases and J by 6 bases. The CDR3 DNA is TGTGCCAGCAGTCCTCCCCGGGACAGGGGTGATGGCTACACCTTC. Translated, it gives CASSPPRDRGDGYTF.

CDR3 region: CASSLASLRTEAFF. CDR3 DNA sequence: TGCGCCAGCAGCTTGGCCTCTCTCCGGACTGAAGCTTTCTTT. This chain links TRBV5-1 with TRBJ1-1, with D hard to call. Trimming removed 0 bases from V and 5 bases from J, with 11 bases in between. Germline loops: CDR1 SGHRS, CDR2 YFSETQ. The CDR3 contains 14 residues.

The gene calls are TRBV4-2 and TRBJ2-5; 9 positions match TRBD1. CDR3 size: 17 residues. V lost 2 bases to trimming and J lost 4 bases; unmatched junction nucleotides: 11. Germline V gene data show CDR1 as LGHNA and CDR2 as YNFKEQ. The CDR3 spells CASSQTETGGGGETQYF. CDR3 nucleotides: TGTGCCAGCAGCCAAACGGAAACAGGGGGCGGGGGAGAGACCCAGTACTTC.

V usage is TRBV6-6 and J usage is TRBJ1-5; perhaps TRBD1 as D (5 bases). Trimming cost V 4 bases and J 6 bases, with 16 bases left between them. CDR1 and CDR2 (germline): MNHNY, SVGAGI (reference sequence). The CDR3 has 15 amino acids. CDR3 protein: CASSLAGLGIQPQHF. The CDR3 DNA reads TGTGCCAGCAGTTTGGCAGGGTTGGGCATTCAGCCCCAGCATTTT.

The chain employs TRBV2 and TRBJ2-7; the match to TRBD1 covers 9 bases. The CDR3 totals 15 residues. In germline, CDR1 is SNHLY, CDR2 FYNNEI. V was pared by 6 bases and J by 7 bases, with 13 bases of the junction left unmatched. The CDR3 DNA follows: TGTGCCAGCAGGCCCCCAGGGGGACAGGGAAATGAGCAGTACTTC. Amino acid sequence: CASRPPGGQGNEQYF.

The rearrangement links TRBV19 to TRBJ1-2; D is ambiguous. CDR1 is LNHDA, CDR2 SQIVND, per germline (reference sequence). This CDR3 contains 15 residues. The V gene lost 3 bases and the J gene lost 3 bases, with 14 bases spanning the gap. The CDR3 nucleotides are TGTGCCAGTAGTATCCCGGTTGAGGGTTACTATGGCTACACCTTC. Translation gives CASSIPVEGYYGYTF.

CDR3 DNA sequence: TGTGCCAGTAGTATGTCGGGAACGTATAATTCACCCCTCCACTTT. This translates into CASSMSGTYNSPLHF. The V call is TRBV19, the J call TRBJ1-6, with no clear D. V lost 3 bases, J lost 4 bases, and 10 bases lay in between. There are 15 residues in the CDR3. Germline assignment: CDR1 LNHDA and CDR2 SQIVND (reference sequence).

The CDR3 sequence: CASSGGLAALFYEQYF. In DNA form, the CDR3 reads TGTGCCAGCAGTGGGGGACTAGCGGCCCTATTCTACGAGCAGTACTTC. This chain joins TRBV28 and TRBJ2-7, with 11 positions matching TRBD2. The CDR3 loop spans 16 amino acids. V lost 5 bases, J lost 3 bases, and 9 bases stayed unmatched. The V gene's germline CDR1 is MDHEN and CDR2 SYDVKM. Full variable domain (outside the CDR3, taken from reference TRBV28 and TRBJ2-7): DVKVTQSSRYLVKRTGEKVFLECVQDMDHENMFWYRQDPGLGLRLIYFSYDVKMKEKGDIPEGYSVSREKKERFSLILESASTNQTSMYLCASSGGLAALFYEQYFGPGTRLTVT.